A single count supports the clone carrying this T cell receptor (beta chain). The data belong to a study of T cell changes during pregnancy in multiple sclerosis. This CDR3 comprises 19 residues. Germline V gives CDR1 SGHVS, CDR2 FQNEAQ. J lost 4 bases, V lost 1 base, and 13 bases had no gene match. Profiled with immunoSEQ multiplex PCR; TCRdb holds only in-frame clones, not every one. The data show 40,000 or so clones, roughly 90% seen once. The clonotype was recovered from a female donor with multiple sclerosis, enrolled in a pregnancy study. The rearrangement joins TRBV7-8 to TRBJ2-1, with TRBD2 identical over 10 bases. The source was CD8+ T cells from peripheral blood mononuclear cells, collected before pregnancy. The CDR3 DNA sequence: TGTGCCAGCAGCTTAGTTGCAGCGGGAGGGCCGAGGACGTACAATGAGCAGTTCTTC. Protein sequence: CASSLVAAGGPRTYNEQFF.